Listed below are T cell receptor beta chains from one sample, sequenced in a study of beta chain features in type 1 diabetes. Assay: immunoSEQ multiplex PCR; the TCRdb copy retains only in-frame clones and omits some. The sample yields approximately 250,000 clones, over 12% seen once. The sequencing sample was made of naive CD4+ T cells from blood. These receptors were taken from a woman in her forties in good health. The conserved cysteine and the conserved F or W are not part of the CDR3 here. The order of the fields is V gene, J gene, CDR3 protein.

V gene: TRBV27; J gene: TRBJ1-6; CDR3 protein: ASNDGLNSPLH
V gene: TRBV18; J gene: TRBJ2-7; CDR3 protein: ASSPLGRESSYEQY
V gene: TRBV12-5; J gene: TRBJ2-5; CDR3 protein: ASGTPVGLAGGIQY
V gene: TRBV7-9; J gene: TRBJ1-1; CDR3 protein: ASSLRVGNTEAF
V gene: TRBV7-9; J gene: TRBJ2-2; CDR3 protein: ASSLGDRVVTGELF
V gene: TRBV5-4; J gene: TRBJ1-1; CDR3 protein: ASSLGSQLGTEAF
V gene: TRBV7-2; J gene: TRBJ2-5; CDR3 protein: ASSPPSRETQY
V gene: TRBV5-1; J gene: TRBJ1-6; CDR3 protein: ASSRGQTNSPLH
V gene: TRBV27; J gene: TRBJ2-6; CDR3 protein: ASSPPGQGLSGANVLT
V gene: TRBV18; J gene: TRBJ1-4; CDR3 protein: ASSPTGPNEKLF
V gene: TRBV7-2; J gene: TRBJ2-3; CDR3 protein: ASSFSGGRATDTQY
V gene: TRBV9; J gene: TRBJ2-5; CDR3 protein: ASSVSLADQNAQETQY
V gene: TRBV5-1; J gene: TRBJ2-2; CDR3 protein: ASSPGGLALTGELF
V gene: TRBV6-5; J gene: TRBJ2-7; CDR3 protein: ASINSAGPREQY
V gene: TRBV25-1; J gene: TRBJ2-3; CDR3 protein: ATAVTDTQY
V gene: TRBV7-2; J gene: TRBJ2-5; CDR3 protein: ASSLFAGTQY
V gene: TRBV2; J gene: TRBJ1-1; CDR3 protein: ASSEEDRLGSEAF
V gene: TRBV5-4; J gene: TRBJ2-2; CDR3 protein: ASSKGLAGANTGELF
V gene: TRBV7-8; J gene: TRBJ2-1; CDR3 protein: ASRPGQVPGGEQF
V gene: TRBV9; J gene: TRBJ2-1; CDR3 protein: ASSAGQGGNEQF
V gene: TRBV5-1; J gene: TRBJ2-5; CDR3 protein: ASSLGQEGETQY
V gene: TRBV5-5; J gene: TRBJ2-7; CDR3 protein: ASRLGIGTGAYEQY
V gene: TRBV5-1; J gene: TRBJ2-6; CDR3 protein: ASRLYSGANVLT
V gene: TRBV7-9; J gene: TRBJ2-3; CDR3 protein: ASATGLSTDTQY
V gene: TRBV5-1; J gene: TRBJ1-2; CDR3 protein: ASSLVTAGRGYT
V gene: TRBV16; J gene: TRBJ1-1; CDR3 protein: ASSQAGVTEAF
V gene: TRBV5-4; J gene: TRBJ1-4; CDR3 protein: ASSLKPENEKLF
V gene: TRBV12-5; J gene: TRBJ2-3; CDR3 protein: ASGSLRSTDTQY
V gene: TRBV5-6; J gene: TRBJ1-2; CDR3 protein: ASSHSPTGASNYGYT
V gene: TRBV11-2; J gene: TRBJ2-3; CDR3 protein: ASSSRADTQY
V gene: TRBV7-2; J gene: TRBJ1-5; CDR3 protein: ASSLTGDQPQH
V gene: TRBV5-1; J gene: TRBJ1-1; CDR3 protein: ASSLLGHTEAF
V gene: TRBV7-2; J gene: TRBJ2-5; CDR3 protein: ASSPGTSGARTQY
V gene: TRBV7-2; J gene: TRBJ2-3; CDR3 protein: ASSLDGGGAADTQY
V gene: TRBV7-2; J gene: TRBJ2-1; CDR3 protein: ASSSPGGGNEQF
V gene: TRBV13; J gene: TRBJ2-6; CDR3 protein: ASSLAGWRGESSGANVLT
V gene: TRBV7-2; J gene: TRBJ2-3; CDR3 protein: ASSLRTGLDYTQY
V gene: TRBV4-1; J gene: TRBJ1-4; CDR3 protein: ASSQEVRGSREKLF
V gene: TRBV29-1; J gene: TRBJ2-3; CDR3 protein: SVARGGPGITDTQY
V gene: TRBV7-9; J gene: TRBJ2-3; CDR3 protein: ASSHLAGTSGGSDTQY
V gene: TRBV6-6; J gene: TRBJ1-5; CDR3 protein: ASSPGNSNQPQH